The text below deals with one T cell receptor beta chain. Its antigen target is currently unknown. One base away there is no much larger clone; base qualities are not given. TCR cDNA was synthesized by 5'RACE template switching, through which a universal primer site and unique molecular identifiers were introduced. cDNA synthesis was primed from both the TCR alpha and TCR beta constant segments. Two PCR steps were used to amplify libraries, with sample barcodes and sequencing adapters being added in the second step. Sequencing of libraries was done on Illumina HiSeq 2500 (2x100 bp) or NovaSeq (2x150 bp). For the original study's pipeline: Reads were demultiplexed and collapsed into UMI consensus sequences with MIGEC, and V(D)J alignment was performed with MiXCR. Clonotypes responding to the vaccine were identified with edgeR on replicate PBMC samples, with the criteria of FDR below 0.01 and a log2 fold change above 5 up to day 15. Each bulk clonotype received a CD4 or CD8 identity based on whether the sequenced CD4 or CD8 repertoire contained that clonotype at higher abundance. In-frame beta chains were kept once TCRdb had trimmed the public reads at Q25 with fastp and called clones with MiXCR. Rows matching on CDR3 protein sequence are summarized as one entry with the most common DNA and genes. TCRdb, not the authors, supplied the V and J calls. Across this sample there are 500,000 to 650,000 distinct CDR3 sequences, with more than 9% seen only once. The ten biggest clones cover approximately 15% of the sample.

The data belong to a study of T cells after yellow fever vaccination (dated by TCRdb to the late 2010s). General notes on the study: Libraries from fractions with low cell numbers were prepared with the SMART-Seq v4 Ultra Low Input RNA kit. To follow T-cell clones before and after primary and booster YFV17D yellow fever vaccination, bulk TCR alpha and beta repertoires were sequenced over time. Bulk PBMC replicates and cell subsets were isolated from blood drawn at multiple timepoints before and after both primary and secondary immunization. Two healthy male donors, one aged 18 to 30 and one aged 30 to 40 years, made up the cohort. What the authors observed across the whole study: A small share of clonotypes occurred in both CD4 and CD8 compartments, likely arising from convergent recombination. Compared with the primary T-cell response, the secondary T-cell response was weaker but faster, peaking on day 5 rather than day 15. The study included only a couple of donors, which limits how far the findings can be generalized. FACS-sorted repertoires could contain abundant contaminating clonotypes from the bulk population, so computational filtering was required. Most clones expanded after primary vaccination were re-detected after the booster (almost 98% of CD4 and approximately 89% of CD8), suggesting broad memory maintenance.

The treatment or condition label of this sample denotes: live attenuated yellow fever vaccine strain. At each blood-draw timepoint, two biological replicates of bulk PBMCs were collected. A standard Ficoll-Paque protocol was used to isolate PBMCs from peripheral blood. TriZol was used to extract RNA from bulk PBMCs, from CD4 and CD8 fractions, and from dextramer-positive and dextramer-negative fractions. The junction carries 13 bases between V and J, which are trimmed by 5 bases and 3 bases respectively. From the cysteine through the phenylalanine, the CDR3 covers 14 amino acids. CDR3 DNA is the only sequence kept; it has 42 bases, read in frame from the first base. The germline V gene encodes CDR1 SGHVS and CDR2 FQNEAQ.

The source was PBMCs, collected on the day of the yellow fever booster vaccination. The rearrangement combines TRBV7-8 with TRBJ1-1, with TRBD1 tentatively as D gene (5 bases match). The TCR comes from a man between 25 and 39 years old who received the YFV17D yellow fever vaccine. The CDR3 region has the sequence CASSQRQSHTEAFF. The DNA sequence reads TGTGCCAGCAGCCAACGACAGTCCCACACTGAAGCTTTCTTT.